This entry lists 15 T cell receptor beta chains sequenced from one sample in a study of T-cell memory formation after mild COVID-19. Each CDR3 protein gets one entry after TCRdb re-called the 5' RACE reads with MiXCR. The table records approximately 200,000 distinct CDR3 sequences, under 20% of them present only once. Input material: PBMCs or a T cell subset sorted from them (not recorded which). These receptors came from an adult woman who had mild COVID-19 (a few samples of this study predate the infection). Cell type and time point are not known.

The V call is TRBV7-2, the J call TRBJ2-5; the D is unclear. The germline V gene has CDR1 SGHTA and CDR2 FQGNSA. CDR3 size: 15 residues. V was shortened by 1 base and J by 4 bases, with 13 bases between the two germline ends. The CDR3 DNA follows: TGTGCCAGCAGCTTAGGCGGAAGTATGTCAGAGACCCAGTACTTC. Translation gives CASSLGGSMSETQYF.

This clonotype occurred a few times. V is TRBV7-3 and J is TRBJ2-3; 9 bases agree with TRBD2. Germline CDR1 SGHTA, CDR2 FQGTGA. V trimming: 4 bases; J trimming: 4 bases; junction bases outside the gene matches: 3. The CDR3 has 14 residues. CDR3 DNA: TGTGCCAGCAGCTCGCGGGGGGGCCCAGATACGCAGTATTTT. This translates into CASSSRGGPDTQYF.

V and J are TRBV6-2 or TRBV6-3 and TRBJ2-3, with D maybe TRBD2 (6 bases). Germline values: CDR1 MNHEY, CDR2 SVGEGT. CDR3 length: 14 residues. Trimming took off 6 bases at V and 2 bases at J, with 12 bases between the two ends. CDR3 amino acids: CASRRGLNTDTQYF. The CDR3 DNA is TGTGCCAGCAGACGGGGACTTAACACAGATACGCAGTATTTT.

This clonotype has only a few counts. The chain employs TRBV24-1 and TRBJ2-1; 10 bases are shared with TRBD2. Looked up from germline, CDR1 is KGHDR and CDR2 is SFDVKD. V lost 11 bases and J lost 6; bases outside the gene matches: 12. This CDR3 has 15 amino acids. The CDR3 here is CASDRSGRAINEQFF. DNA of the CDR3: TGTGCCAGTGATAGGAGCGGGAGGGCCATCAATGAGCAGTTCTTC.

The chain has TRBV12-3 or TRBV12-4 and TRBJ1-1; no clear D. The CDR3 consists of 13 residues. The V end was cut by 5 bases, the J end by 4 bases, with 11 bases between. CDR3 region: CASSLGSPTEAFF. Here the CDR3 DNA reads TGTGCCAGCAGTCTAGGTAGTCCCACTGAAGCTTTCTTT.

The J gene is TRBJ1-2, the V gene TRBV5-1; no clear D gene. This CDR3 spans 12 amino acids. In germline, CDR1 is SGHRS, CDR2 YFSETQ. The V gene lost 3 bases and the J gene lost 8 bases, with 11 bases spanning the gap. This chain's CDR3 is CASSSESRGYTF. CDR3 DNA sequence: TGCGCCAGCAGCTCCGAAAGTCGGGGCTACACCTTC.

This clonotype has just a few counts. This chain joins TRBV24-1 and TRBJ2-3; TRBD2 aligns across 9 bases. Germline loops: CDR1 KGHDR, CDR2 SFDVKD. This CDR3 is 14 amino acids long. The junction had 4 bases not matched to a gene; V was cut back by 4 bases and J by 6 bases. The CDR3 sequence is CATSESGRSDTQYF. The CDR3 DNA reads TGTGCCACCAGTGAGAGCGGGAGGTCGGATACGCAGTATTTT.

This chain uses TRBV7-9 with TRBJ2-3; unclear D gene. The V end was cut by 4 bases, the J end by 3 bases, with 17 bases between. The CDR3 totals 16 residues. Germline CDR1 and CDR2: SEHNR and FQNEAQ (reference sequence). The CDR3 DNA sequence: TGTGCCAGCAGCTCAACGACATCATTGAGGACAGATACGCAGTATTTT. Its protein is CASSSTTSLRTDTQYF.

In DNA form, the CDR3 reads TGCGCCAGCAGCTTGGTACCCGGGACAGGGGGTTTTGAGCAGTTCTTC. Amino acids: CASSLVPGTGGFEQFF. This chain connects TRBV5-1 to TRBJ2-1, with 11 bases matching TRBD1. Germline values: CDR1 SGHRS, CDR2 YFSETQ. V lost 0 bases and J lost 9; bases outside the gene matches: 8. The CDR3 is 16 residues long.

This clonotype was observed a few times. In DNA form, the CDR3 reads TGCGCCAGCAGCTTGGGTAGGACCAGGGAGACCCAGTACTTC. Its protein product is CASSLGRTRETQYF. The gene calls are TRBV5-1 and TRBJ2-5; no definite D call. Germline CDR1 and CDR2: SGHRS and YFSETQ. Trimming removed 0 bases at V and 5 bases at J, with 11 bases between. This CDR3 region has 14 residues.

This clonotype turned up a few times. V usage is TRBV29-1 and J usage is TRBJ2-7; 9 nucleotides agree with TRBD1. The CDR3 is 13 amino acids. Trimming cost V 5 bases and J 2 bases; bases outside gene matches: 4. Germline values: CDR1 SQVTM, CDR2 ANQGSEA. The CDR3 bases are TGCAGCGTTCCGGGACAGGGAGCCTACGAGCAGTACTTC. It specifies CSVPGQGAYEQYF.

This clonotype was counted only a few times. The genes are TRBV12-3 or TRBV12-4 and TRBJ2-7, with TRBD1 as a possible D gene (5 bases). Trimming stripped 3 bases from V and 2 bases from J, with 8 bases between. The CDR3 is made up of 13 amino acids. CDR3 residues: CASSFGRAYEQYF. The CDR3 DNA follows: TGTGCCAGCAGTTTTGGCAGGGCCTACGAGCAGTACTTC.

This clonotype has a handful of counts. The rearrangement uses TRBV10-2 and TRBJ1-6, with D possibly TRBD1 on 6 matching bases. The V gene lost 0 bases and the J gene lost 7 bases, with 10 bases spanning the gap. Germline V lookup: CDR1 WSHSY, CDR2 SAAADI. The CDR3 is 15 amino acids. The CDR3: CASSESGRGNSPLHF. The CDR3 DNA reads as TGCGCCAGCAGTGAGTCGGGAAGGGGGAATTCACCCCTCCACTTT.

This chain links TRBV6-2 or TRBV6-3 with TRBJ2-1; 10 bases are a match to TRBD1. The germline V gene encodes CDR1 MNHEY and CDR2 SVGEGT. V lost 2 bases, J lost 6 bases, and 4 bases stayed unmatched. The CDR3 is 15 residues long. The CDR3 bases are TGTGCCAGCAGTTACCATCGGACAGGGGGCAATGAGCAGTTCTTC. Translated, it gives CASSYHRTGGNEQFF.

This clonotype came up once. The chain couples TRBV7-2 to TRBJ1-1; TRBD1 might be the D (5 bases). The V and J ends lost 2 bases and 1 base respectively, with 11 bases between them. Germline V gene data show CDR1 as SGHTA and CDR2 as FQGNSA. The CDR3 loop spans 15 amino acids. The CDR3 sequence is CASSLFQGKNTEAFF. DNA for the CDR3: TGTGCCAGCAGCTTATTTCAGGGTAAGAACACTGAAGCTTTCTTT. Full variable domain (missing parts from reference TRBV7-2 and TRBJ1-1): GAGVSQSPSNKVTEKGKDVELRCDPISGHTALYWYRQSLGQGLEFLIYFQGNSAPDKSGLPSDRFSAERTGGSVSTLTIQRTQQEDSAVYLCASSLFQGKNTEAFFGQGTRLTVV.